The 2 T cell receptor beta chains below were found in one sample sequenced in a study of CD8 T cells in ankylosing spondylitis. TCRdb reprocessed the 5' RACE reads via MiXCR and lists one record per CDR3 protein. The sample contains some 95,000 distinct CDR3 sequences, 8.8% of which appear only once. The material sequenced was blood, either unsorted or a sorted T cell fraction (not recorded which). These receptors originate from a male donor with ankylosing spondylitis or in good health (not recorded which).

This clonotype was seen repeatedly, ten times or more. This chain links TRBV3-1 with TRBJ1-6; D may be TRBD1 (5 bases). Looked up from germline, CDR1 is LGHDT and CDR2 is YNNKEL (reference sequence). V dropped 0 bases and J dropped 3 bases, with 9 bases sitting between them. The CDR3 is made up of 16 amino acids. CDR3 loop: CASSQEAGFYNSPLHF. CDR3 bases: TGTGCCAGCAGCCAAGAAGCAGGGTTCTATAATTCACCCCTCCACTTT.

The sample holds a few counts of this clonotype. J is TRBJ2-7 and V is TRBV11-2; possibly TRBD1 or TRBD2 for D (5 bases each). The ends were cut back, 2 bases at V and 2 bases at J, with 13 bases in the middle. The V gene's germline CDR1 is SGHAT and CDR2 FQNNGV. This CDR3 is 15 amino acids long. CDR3 DNA: TGTGCCAGCAGCTTATTTGTGGGGGTGCCCTACGAGCAGTACTTC. Amino acid sequence: CASSLFVGVPYEQYF.